The T cell receptor beta chain described here comes from a study of Ad26.COV2.S vaccination and SARS-CoV-2 variants. At the level of the study: Of the COV1001 trial arms, the Ad26.COV2.S arm included the donor. Findings and caveats of the study: Overall T cell responses may have been underestimated by the analyses of TCR breadth and depth.

A note on this clone: Its antigen is not known.

Using immunoSEQ multiplex PCR, the repertoire was profiled, and TCRdb retains in-frame clones only, with some absent. Altogether more than 400,000 clones are present, about 90% being singletons, with the ten largest covering about 4.1%. Germline values: CDR1 SGHNT, CDR2 YYREEE (reference sequence). The CDR3 is 13 amino acids. Trimming stripped 2 bases from V and 0 bases from J, with 3 bases between. Documented treatment: 15 to 20 received Ad26.COV2.S at low or high dose, single or two shots; roughly five received placebo; per-sample allocation not given. Specimens were obtained on day 63 following the first vaccine or placebo injection. Recruitment in Boston yielded a donor of adult age, 18-55 years.

This clonotype originated in a person aged 18-65 years who received the Ad26.COV2.S COVID-19 vaccine or a placebo. The starting material was peripheral blood, obtained in a trial of Ad26.COV2.S vaccine versus placebo. V usage is TRBV5-4 and J usage is TRBJ2-4; D remains ambiguous. DNA for the CDR3: TGTGCCAGCAGCTTCGGAGCCAAAAACATTCAGTACTTC. This codes for CASSFGAKNIQYF.